Here is one T cell receptor beta chain with its context. What it recognizes is unknown. This sample stems from a study of metastatic and nonmetastatic thyroid tumors. Study at large: Repertoire comparison spanned blood and tumor or nodule tissue of malignant and benign thyroid patients.

The CDR3 totals 15 residues. V was shortened by 2 bases and J by 4 bases, with 16 bases between the two germline ends. Germline CDR1 is SGHTS and CDR2 is YDEGEE. Treatment of any kind had been given to no patient before thyroid surgery. Study conclusions and caveats: Malignant thyroid tumors reportedly had TCR beta diversity that was significantly higher than in benign nodules, in blood and tumor.

As handled by the study authors: Building a distant-metastasis classifier for papillary thyroid cancer drew on CDR3 differences across clinicopathological groups. TCRdb re-analyzed the PCR reads using MiXCR. The authors' filters were not applied to this entry. There are 35,000 to 50,000 clones in the sample; around 17% occur only once, and about a tenth lies in the top ten. This TCR was recovered from a female donor with papillary thyroid cancer or a benign thyroid nodule (not recorded which). Some clones in this sample may be carry-over from other donors' samples. This chain links TRBV5-8 with TRBJ2-7; unclear D gene. Sequencing was carried out using tumor tissue. The CDR3 spells CASSFLSNDGYEQYF. DNA for the CDR3: TGTGCCAGCAGCTTTCTTTCCAATGATGGTTACGAGCAGTACTTC.